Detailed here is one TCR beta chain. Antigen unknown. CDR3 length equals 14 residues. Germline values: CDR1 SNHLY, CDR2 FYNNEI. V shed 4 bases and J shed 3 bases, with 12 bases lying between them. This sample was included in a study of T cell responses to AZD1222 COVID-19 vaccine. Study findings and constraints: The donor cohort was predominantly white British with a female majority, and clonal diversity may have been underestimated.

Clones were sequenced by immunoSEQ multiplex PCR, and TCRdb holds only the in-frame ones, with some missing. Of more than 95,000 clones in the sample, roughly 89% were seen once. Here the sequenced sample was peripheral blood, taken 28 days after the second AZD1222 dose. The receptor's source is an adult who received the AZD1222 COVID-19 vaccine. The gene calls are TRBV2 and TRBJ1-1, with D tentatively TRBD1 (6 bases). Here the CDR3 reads CASSAMTGYTEAFF. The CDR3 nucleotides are TGTGCCAGCAGTGCCATGACAGGATACACTGAAGCTTTCTTT.